Listed below are T cell receptor beta chains from one sample, sequenced in a study of blood T cell repertoires in COVID-19. Method: immunoSEQ multiplex PCR; TCRdb's copy keeps in-frame clones and lacks some. The sample shows around 130,000 clones, approximately 90% of them seen only once. The specimen was peripheral blood. The receptors here all came from a woman aged 50 to 60 with acute or convalescent COVID-19. The CDR3 runs from the conserved cysteine through the conserved F or W. The D gene is left open where the match is weak. Clone sizes are given selectively: once, few, many, or a class where the clone is expanded.

TRBJ2-7	14	NA	NA	TRBV1	CTFPGTSAFYEQYF	TGCACCTTCCCCGGGACTAGCGCCTTCTACGAGCAGTACTTC
TRBJ2-2	13	NA	NA	TRBV24-1	CATMGQNTGELFF	TGTGCCACCATGGGACAGAACACCGGGGAGCTGTTTTTT
TRBJ2-3	16	once	NA	TRBV4-1	CASSHNDRPLTGTQYF	TGCGCCAGCAGCCATAATGACAGGCCCTTAACGGGTACGCAGTATTTT
TRBJ1-2	16	NA	TRBD1	TRBV5-1	CASSPEGPTGINGYTF	TGCGCCAGCAGCCCCGAAGGGCCGACAGGGATAAATGGCTACACCTTC
TRBJ2-1	14	once	NA	TRBV30	CAWTLGGNYNEQFF	TGTGCCTGGACCTTGGGGGGTAACTACAATGAGCAGTTCTTC
TRBJ2-2	15	NA	NA	TRBV14	CASSQGAGVAGELFF	TGTGCCAGCAGCCAAGGGGCAGGGGTGGCCGGGGAGCTGTTTTTT
TRBJ1-5	14	NA	NA	TRBV15	CATSRPGGNQPQHF	TGTGCCACCAGCAGGCCCGGCGGGAATCAGCCCCAGCATTTT
TRBJ2-3	14	NA	TRBD1	TRBV9	CASSPRDRADTQYF	TGTGCCAGCAGCCCCCGGGACAGGGCAGATACGCAGTATTTT
TRBJ2-2	15	NA	TRBD2	TRBV7-2	CASSSGLANTGELFF	TGTGCCAGCAGCTCCGGACTAGCGAACACCGGGGAGCTGTTTTTT
TRBJ1-1	12	NA	NA	TRBV12-3/TRBV12-4	CASSFRNTEAFF	TGTGCCAGCAGTTTCAGGAACACTGAAGCTTTCTTT
TRBJ1-5	15	NA	TRBD1	TRBV6-2/TRBV6-3	CASSLTGVGNQPQHF	TGTGCCAGCAGCCTCACAGGGGTGGGCAATCAGCCCCAGCATTTT
TRBJ2-3	13	NA	NA	TRBV5-1	CASRREASDTQYF	TGCGCCAGCAGGAGGGAGGCTTCAGATACGCAGTATTTT
TRBJ1-6	16	few	TRBD1	TRBV9	CASSAGTGYYYSPLHF	TGTGCCAGCAGCGCCGGGACAGGGTATTACTATTCACCCCTCCACTTT
TRBJ2-3	13	NA	NA	TRBV5-5	CASSRGQIDTQYF	TGTGCCAGCAGCCGTGGACAGATAGATACGCAGTATTTT
TRBJ2-2	14	few	NA	TRBV5-1	CASSLGRNTGELFF	TGCGCCAGCAGCTTGGGTAGAAACACCGGGGAGCTGTTTTTT
TRBJ1-2	13	NA	NA	TRBV9	CASSVVQNYGYTF	TGTGCCAGCAGCGTAGTACAGAACTATGGCTACACCTTC
TRBJ1-1	15	NA	NA	TRBV4-2	CASSQDRGTETEAFF	TGTGCCAGCAGCCAAGATAGGGGGACGGAGACTGAAGCTTTCTTT
TRBJ1-1	13	NA	NA	TRBV12-3/TRBV12-4	CASSRTAGTEAFF	TGTGCCAGCAGCAGAACAGCGGGCACTGAAGCTTTCTTT
TRBJ2-3	14	NA	NA	TRBV18	CASSPLSYTDTQYF	TGTGCCAGCTCACCTCTTTCCTACACAGATACGCAGTATTTT
TRBJ1-4	14	NA	NA	TRBV10-3	CAISDGAGEEKLFF	TGTGCCATCAGTGATGGGGCAGGGGAAGAAAAACTGTTTTTT
TRBJ1-1	16	NA	NA	TRBV13	CASSLRRQVKNTEAFF	TGTGCCAGCAGCTTACGACGACAGGTAAAGAACACTGAAGCTTTCTTT
TRBJ1-4	13	NA	NA	TRBV19	CASSLGHAEKLFF	TGTGCCAGTAGTTTAGGGCACGCAGAAAAACTGTTTTTT
TRBJ2-3	15	NA	TRBD1	TRBV4-1	CASSLRDSSTDTQYF	TGCGCCAGCAGCCTACGGGACAGTAGCACAGATACGCAGTATTTT
TRBJ2-5	16	NA	TRBD1	TRBV5-1	CASSLARQGRRETQYF	TGCGCCAGCAGCTTGGCCCGACAGGGAAGGAGGGAGACCCAGTACTTC
TRBJ1-6	12	NA	NA	TRBV7-2	CASSLPPLPLHF	TGTGCCAGCAGCTTACCCCCCCTACCCCTCCACTTT
TRBJ2-1	17	NA	NA	TRBV5-1	CASSLAFGYRDSNEQFF	TGCGCCAGCAGCTTGGCCTTCGGCTATCGGGATTCAAATGAGCAGTTCTTC
TRBJ2-1	12	NA	NA	TRBV29-1	CSVGKAGNEQFF	TGCAGCGTTGGTAAAGCGGGCAATGAGCAGTTCTTC
TRBJ1-2	14	once	TRBD1	TRBV11-1	CASSLQGATYGYTF	TGTGCCAGCAGCTTGCAGGGGGCCACCTATGGCTACACCTTC
TRBJ2-7	14	NA	NA	TRBV11-2	CASRGTGPTYEQYF	TGTGCCAGCAGGGGAACAGGACCTACCTACGAGCAGTACTTC
TRBJ1-5	15	NA	NA	TRBV6-1	CASSEYTVSNQPQHF	TGTGCCAGCAGTGAATATACAGTGAGCAATCAGCCCCAGCATTTT
TRBJ2-1	13	once	NA	TRBV2	CASRRGTGNEQFF	TGTGCCAGCAGGCGGGGGACAGGAAATGAGCAGTTCTTC
TRBJ2-3	18	NA	TRBD1	TRBV24-1	CATSDPGTGGHFTDTQYF	TGTGCCACCAGTGATCCCGGGACAGGGGGCCATTTCACAGATACGCAGTATTTT
TRBJ2-7	15	NA	TRBD1	TRBV28	CASSQPGQGFYEQYF	TGTGCCAGCAGTCAACCGGGACAGGGTTTCTACGAGCAGTACTTC
TRBJ2-2	14	NA	TRBD1	TRBV18	CASSPRTGTGELFF	TGTGCCAGCTCACCAAGGACAGGGACCGGGGAGCTGTTTTTT